These T cell receptor beta chains were read from a single sample in a study of identical twins. MiXCR, applied by TCRdb to the 5' RACE reads, yields one record per CDR3 protein. The sample includes around 530,000 distinct CDR3 sequences, roughly 15% of them seen just once. These data also featured in a second study, about yellow fever vaccine responses in identical twins.

The sample was CD4+ T cells sorted from blood. The source of these receptors is a woman aged 18 to 35 in good health. Each CDR3 is given with its conserved first and last residue. The D gene is left open where the match is weak. Size is stated for part of the rows, as once, few or many counts, or as a class when the clone is expanded.

>few|TRBV5-1|-|TRBJ1-5
TGCGCCAGCAGCCCTGGTCAGCCCCAGCATTTT
CASSPGQPQHF
>-|TRBV12-3/TRBV12-4|TRBD2|TRBJ2-1
TGTGCCAGCAGTTTTGGTGGGAGGGACAATGAGCAGTTCTTC
CASSFGGRDNEQFF
>few|TRBV5-6|TRBD2|TRBJ2-5
TGTGCCAGCAGCAACTCTTACCTAGCGGTCCAAGAGACCCAGTACTTC
CASSNSYLAVQETQYF
>many|TRBV6-1|TRBD2|TRBJ2-7
TGTGCCAGCCTGGCCGGACTAGCGGGAATTGGGAACGAGCAGTACTTC
CASLAGLAGIGNEQYF
>many|TRBV10-3|TRBD1|TRBJ2-1
TGTGCCATTAACACAGGGGGCGCGGGTAATGAGCAGTTCTTC
CAINTGGAGNEQFF
>-|TRBV12-3/TRBV12-4|-|TRBJ1-3
TGTGCCAGCAGCCCTCTGCAGGGGAGGTTCTCTGGAAACACCATATATTTT
CASSPLQGRFSGNTIYF
>few|TRBV20-1|TRBD2|TRBJ2-1
TGCAGTGCTAGAGAGGCAGCGGGAGGGCATGAGCAGTTCTTC
CSAREAAGGHEQFF
>-|TRBV20-1|-|TRBJ2-5
TGCAGTGCTAGCAGGGTTACCCAGTACTTC
CSASRVTQYF
>many|TRBV20-1|-|TRBJ2-5
TGCAGTGCTAGAGTTGGGGGGGCCATCCAAGAGACCCAGTACTTC
CSARVGGAIQETQYF
>-|TRBV3-1|-|TRBJ2-3
TGTGCCAGCAGCCAAGATAGGTTGAAGGCCGGTACGCAGTATTTT
CASSQDRLKAGTQYF
>-|TRBV7-2|TRBD1|TRBJ1-6
TGTGCCAGCAGCTTGGGACAGAACTATAATTCACCCCTCCACTTT
CASSLGQNYNSPLHF
>-|TRBV2|-|TRBJ2-5
TGTGCCAGCAGTTACTCGTCGCTCCCAACACAGGAGACCCAGTACTTC
CASSYSSLPTQETQYF
>few|TRBV20-1|TRBD1|TRBJ1-2
TGCAGTGCCCCGGGACAGGGAGGTGGCTACACCTTC
CSAPGQGGGYTF
>-|TRBV10-3|-|TRBJ1-5
TGTGCCATCGGTCAAGGGGGATCAAATCAGCCCCAGCATTTT
CAIGQGGSNQPQHF
>-|TRBV5-5|-|TRBJ2-2
TGTGCCAGCACCCAGGGACTTCCCACCGGGGAGCTGTTTTTT
CASTQGLPTGELFF
>few|TRBV18|TRBD2|TRBJ2-1
TGTGCCAGCTCACCGAGGACTAGCGGGAGAGGATTGGCCAATGAGCAGTTCTTC
CASSPRTSGRGLANEQFF
>many|TRBV4-2|-|TRBJ2-2
TGTGCCAGCAGCCAAGGGGACGGGATAAGATCCGGGGAGCTGTTTTTT
CASSQGDGIRSGELFF
>-|TRBV29-1|-|TRBJ2-7
TGCAGCGTTGGGCCCGGCGAGCAGTACTTC
CSVGPGEQYF
>few|TRBV9|-|TRBJ1-2
TGTGCCAGCACCCCGGTGAGGTCCTATGGCTACACCTTC
CASTPVRSYGYTF
>-|TRBV27|-|TRBJ1-3
TGTGCCAGCAGTTTATCGATGCTTTGGGGAAACACCATATATTTT
CASSLSMLWGNTIYF
>-|TRBV3-1|-|TRBJ2-5
TGTGCCAGCAGCTCAGAAGGGTGGAGGACCCAGTACTTC
CASSSEGWRTQYF
>few|TRBV5-1|-|TRBJ1-2
TGCGCCAGCAGCCGGACAGAAAGCTATGGCTACACCTTC
CASSRTESYGYTF
>few|TRBV13|-|TRBJ1-1
TGTGCCAGCAGCTTAAGAGGGGTTCAGAACACTGAAGCTTTCTTT
CASSLRGVQNTEAFF
>-|TRBV18|-|TRBJ1-5
TGTGCCAGCTCACCAGTACCACGACAGGTTGACAATCAGCCCCAGCATTTT
CASSPVPRQVDNQPQHF
>few|TRBV10-2|TRBD1|TRBJ2-4
TGCGCCAGCAGTGACGGGACAGATCGTACCAAAAACATTCAGTACTTC
CASSDGTDRTKNIQYF
>-|TRBV29-1|-|TRBJ1-3
TGCAGCGTTGACCTCCCGGGACGGAGCTCTGGAAACACCATATATTTT
CSVDLPGRSSGNTIYF
>-|TRBV7-8|-|TRBJ2-1
TGTGCCAGCAGCTTATCCGATTGGAGCTCCTACAATGAGCAGTTCTTC
CASSLSDWSSYNEQFF
>-|TRBV11-2|TRBD1|TRBJ2-2
TGTGCCAGCAGCTTCGGGACAGGTCCCTTCACCGGGGAGCTGTTTTTT
CASSFGTGPFTGELFF
>-|TRBV6-2/TRBV6-3|TRBD2|TRBJ2-1
TGTGCCAGCAATCCCGGGACTAGGTATAACAATGAGCAGTTCTTC
CASNPGTRYNNEQFF
>-|TRBV6-1|TRBD2|TRBJ2-1
TGTGCCAGCAGTGAAGCCCCCAGCGGGGGGCCCAATGAGCAGTTCTTC
CASSEAPSGGPNEQFF
>once|TRBV7-9|-|TRBJ2-2
TGTGCCAGCAGCTCGGGCTTCGCCGGGGAGCTGTTTTTT
CASSSGFAGELFF
>many|TRBV12-3/TRBV12-4|TRBD1|TRBJ1-4
TGTGCCAGCAGCCCTCAGGACAGGCGTGAAAAACTGTTTTTT
CASSPQDRREKLFF
>once|TRBV4-2|TRBD2|TRBJ2-1
TGTGCCAGCAGCCACCAACCCTCTAGCGGGAGCTTGTCCTACAATGAGCAGTTCTTC
CASSHQPSSGSLSYNEQFF
>-|TRBV10-3|-|TRBJ2-5
TGTGCCATCAGTGAAAGGCCTGGGGAGACCCAGTACTTC
CAISERPGETQYF
>-|TRBV20-1|-|TRBJ2-1
TGCAGTGCTAGGGCGACAACGCTGGTGGGGGAGCAGTTCTTC
CSARATTLVGEQFF
>-|TRBV7-9|-|TRBJ1-3
TGTGCCAGCAGCTTCCAGGGGAGCTCTGGAAACACCATATATTTT
CASSFQGSSGNTIYF
>-|TRBV3-1|-|TRBJ2-5
TGTGCCAGCAGCCGGAGCGGAGACATGGCAAAGGAGACCCAGTACTTC
CASSRSGDMAKETQYF
>-|TRBV6-2/TRBV6-3|TRBD2|TRBJ2-3
TGTGCCAGCAGTTACCTCAGCGGGGGCTTAAGCACAGATACGCAGTATTTT
CASSYLSGGLSTDTQYF
>-|TRBV5-1|-|TRBJ2-2
TGCGCCAGCAGCCCCGCGTTATCCCTGAGCTGGAACACCGGGGAGCTGTTTTTT
CASSPALSLSWNTGELFF
>few|TRBV3-1|-|TRBJ1-4
TGTGCCAGCAGCCCCCGAGGGGGAAGGGAACTGTTTTTT
CASSPRGGRELFF
>few|TRBV7-2|TRBD1|TRBJ2-5
TGTGCCAGCAGCTTAGCTCGGACAGGGACGGGGGAGACCCAGTACTTC
CASSLARTGTGETQYF